The 5 T cell receptor beta chains below come from one sample, sequenced in a study of blood T cell repertoires in COVID-19. Profiling relied on immunoSEQ multiplex PCR, and the TCRdb table lists in-frame clones only, not all of them. In the table there are over 90,000 clones, around 87% of which are singletons. Sequencing was carried out using peripheral blood. The receptors shown here come from a human donor in a cohort sampled during active COVID-19.

This clone came up once. The chain couples TRBV11-3 to TRBJ1-1; possibly TRBD1 for D (6 bases). Germline loops: CDR1 SGHNT, CDR2 YENEEA. Trimming removed 5 bases from V and 5 bases from J, with 12 bases in between. CDR3 length: 13 residues. This CDR3 is CASSHQDRTEAFF. The CDR3 bases are TGTGCCAGCAGCCACCAAGACAGGACTGAAGCTTTCTTT.

This chain connects TRBV13 to TRBJ1-1; no clear D gene. The CDR3 contains 13 residues. The germline V and J ends were trimmed by 2 bases and 4 bases, with 8 bases remaining between them. CDR1 PRHDT and CDR2 FYEKMQ come from the germline V gene (reference sequence). CDR3 sequence: CASSLSASTEAFF. DNA of the CDR3: TGTGCCAGCAGCTTATCTGCGAGCACTGAAGCTTTCTTT.

The genes are TRBV27 and TRBJ1-1, with D tentatively TRBD1 (6 bases). Germline V gives CDR1 MNHEY, CDR2 SMNVEV (reference sequence). CDR3 size: 16 residues. Trimming pared 5 bases from V and 0 bases from J, leaving 16 bases between. CDR3 nucleotide sequence: TGTGCCAGCAGTATTAACAGGGTCACGGTGAACACTGAAGCTTTCTTT. This encodes CASSINRVTVNTEAFF.

The chain carries TRBV2 and TRBJ2-5, with 8 bases matching TRBD2. This CDR3 is built from 17 residues. Germline V gene data show CDR1 as SNHLY and CDR2 as FYNNEI. V trimming: 6 bases; J trimming: 4 bases; junction bases outside the gene matches: 16. The CDR3 DNA follows: TGTGCCAGCAGCCTCAACTCCCTAAGCGGGGGTGGAGAGACCCAGTACTTC. This sequence encodes CASSLNSLSGGGETQYF.

This clone was seen a handful of times. This chain connects TRBV4-1 to TRBJ2-7, with D uncertain. Germline CDR1 reads MGHRA; CDR2 reads YSYEKL. V was pared by 0 bases and J by 3 bases, with 12 bases between. This CDR3 comprises 15 residues. The DNA of the CDR3 is TGCGCCAGCAGCCAAGACGCACAGTCCCTCTACGAGCAGTACTTC. Residues: CASSQDAQSLYEQYF.